Below, 30 T cell receptor beta chains from the same sample are listed, as sequenced in a study of shared T cell receptors in the human thymus. The protocol was immunoSEQ multiplex PCR, while the TCRdb copy is restricted to in-frame clones and leaves out a portion. The sample holds about 610,000 clones, 88% seen once. These data also formed part of another study, on human thymus T cells.

The sequenced sample was thymocytes. These receptors all stem from a boy younger than two with a congenital heart defect.

There are a few counts of this clone. This chain links TRBV10-3 with TRBJ2-7, with D possibly matching TRBD2 (5 bases). The CDR3 is 14 amino acids. V was cut by 0 bases and J by 3 bases, with 9 bases left in between. Germline CDR1 is ENHRY and CDR2 is SYGVKD. The CDR3 DNA is TGTGCCATCAGTGAGTCGAGGGAGATCTACGAGCAGTACTTC. This translates into CAISESREIYEQYF.

The chain employs TRBV19 and TRBJ2-5; D is perhaps TRBD1 (6 bases). The CDR3 extends over 14 amino acids. V was clipped by 3 bases and J by 0 bases, with 8 bases between them. Germline loops: CDR1 LNHDA, CDR2 SQIVND (reference sequence). CDR3 nucleotides: TGTGCCAGTAGTATGGCAGGGGACCAAGAGACCCAGTACTTC. Its translation: CASSMAGDQETQYF.

The chain has TRBV10-3 and TRBJ1-2, with 8 positions matching TRBD1. The CDR3 totals 14 residues. Unmatched junction bases numbered 5, after V lost 6 bases and J lost 2 bases. CDR1 ENHRY and CDR2 SYGVKD come from the germline V gene. The CDR3 loop is CAISPDRANYGYTF. CDR3 sequence (DNA): TGTGCCATCAGCCCGGACAGGGCAAACTATGGCTACACCTTC.

The rearrangement uses TRBV7-9 and TRBJ1-2; D may be TRBD1 (5 bases). The CDR3 loop spans 14 amino acids. Germline assignment: CDR1 SEHNR and CDR2 FQNEAQ (reference sequence). V was shortened by 4 bases and J by 2 bases, with 11 bases between the two germline ends. CDR3 sequence (DNA): TGTGCCAGCAGCTCCCCAGGGTCCAACTATGGCTACACCTTC. Residues: CASSSPGSNYGYTF.

The V and J genes are TRBV27 and TRBJ2-7; D is perhaps TRBD1 (6 bases). V was clipped by 6 bases and J by 6 bases, with 15 bases between them. CDR3 size: 13 residues. The germline V gene has CDR1 MNHEY and CDR2 SMNVEV (reference sequence). Here the CDR3 reads CASRPQQGCEQYF. The CDR3 nucleotides read TGTGCCAGCAGGCCACAACAGGGATGCGAGCAGTACTTC.

The chain links TRBV2 to TRBJ2-3; the match to TRBD2 covers 9 bases. The V gene's germline CDR1 is SNHLY and CDR2 FYNNEI. This CDR3 contains 16 residues. Losses at the gene ends were 6 bases for V and 3 bases for J; bases not matched to a gene: 10. CDR3 bases: TGTGCCAGCAGCCCCATCGGGCGGGAGGGAACAGATACGCAGTATTTT. Protein sequence: CASSPIGREGTDTQYF. The whole variable domain, filled in from reference TRBV2 and TRBJ2-3, reads EPEVTQTPSHQVTQMGQEVILRCVPISNHLYFYWYRQILGQKVEFLVSFYNNEISEKSEIFDDQFSVERPDGSNFTLKIRSTKLEDSAMYFCASSPIGREGTDTQYFGPGTRLTVL.

The genes are TRBV19 and TRBJ2-1; the match to TRBD1 covers 9 bases. CDR3 length equals 14 residues. Germline loops: CDR1 LNHDA, CDR2 SQIVND (reference sequence). J gave up 6 bases and V 8 bases, and 8 bases lay outside the gene matches. CDR3 protein: CASSGTGSPNEQFF. The CDR3 nucleotides are TGTGCCAGTTCCGGGACAGGGTCTCCCAATGAGCAGTTCTTC.

The chain carries TRBV11-2 and TRBJ2-7, with a possible D match to TRBD2 (6 bases). The CDR3 is made up of 14 amino acids. Germline V lookup: CDR1 SGHAT, CDR2 FQNNGV. V was trimmed by 7 bases and J by 8 bases, leaving 21 bases between them. The CDR3 reads CASIPREHPLKQYF. The CDR3 nucleotides read TGTGCCAGCATTCCCCGGGAGCACCCTCTGAAGCAGTACTTC.

The chain has TRBV5-1 and TRBJ2-3; TRBD1 agrees at 7 bases. After removal of 4 bases from V and 5 bases from J, the junction contained 10 bases not matched to a gene. Germline values: CDR1 SGHRS, CDR2 YFSETQ. This CDR3 has 15 residues. Here the CDR3 reads CASSAKTGCRDTQYF. The CDR3 DNA is TGCGCCAGCAGCGCCAAGACAGGGTGTAGAGATACGCAGTATTTT.

The chain joins TRBV6-6 to TRBJ2-4; perhaps TRBD1 as D (6 bases). Germline CDR1 is MNHNY and CDR2 is SVGAGI (reference sequence). Deletions cut 8 bases from V and 4 bases from J, with 9 bases between. The CDR3 is made up of 12 amino acids. This CDR3 is CASGGGKNIQYF. CDR3 nucleotides: TGTGCCAGCGGGGGCGGAAAAAACATTCAGTACTTC.

Regarding this clone: The same CDR3 is also encoded by other DNA sequences in this sample. The chain carries TRBV19 and TRBJ2-1, with D possibly matching TRBD2 (5 bases). The CDR3 runs to 16 residues. The V and J ends lost 3 bases and 0 bases respectively, with 12 bases between them. CDR1 is LNHDA and CDR2 is SQIVND in the germline V gene (reference sequence). The CDR3 coding sequence is TGTGCCAGTAGTATCGTGTTGGGGAGCTCCTACAATGAGCAGTTCTTC. Amino acid sequence: CASSIVLGSSYNEQFF.

In nucleotides, the CDR3 is TGTGCCAGCAGTCTGTACCAGCGTCACTCTGGAAACACCATATATTTT. It specifies CASSLYQRHSGNTIYF. The chain combines TRBV6-6 with TRBJ1-3, with D unclear. With 5 bases removed from V and 0 bases from J, the gap between germline ends came to 14 bases. The CDR3 is 16 amino acids. In germline, CDR1 is MNHNY, CDR2 SVGAGI (reference sequence).

The chain couples TRBV12-5 to TRBJ2-5; TRBD2 matches at 13 bases. Germline lookup yields CDR1 LGHNT and CDR2 FRNRAP. The CDR3 contains 18 residues. V shed 2 bases and J 4 bases; nucleotides not matched to a gene: 10. CDR3 amino acids: CASGLPPGTSGEGETQYF. CDR3 nucleotide sequence: TGTGCTAGTGGTTTGCCCCCCGGGACTAGCGGGGAAGGAGAGACCCAGTACTTC.

The chain links TRBV4-2 to TRBJ2-1; no clear D. CDR1 is LGHNA, CDR2 YNFKEQ, per germline. The V gene lost 0 bases and the J gene lost 8 bases, with 20 bases spanning the gap. The CDR3 contains 17 residues. CDR3 sequence reads: CASSQDLDCTKCHEQFF. The DNA for the CDR3 is TGTGCCAGCAGCCAAGATCTTGACTGCACTAAATGCCATGAGCAGTTCTTC.

The rearrangement links TRBV9 to TRBJ1-2, with 7 nucleotides matching TRBD1. J lost 8 bases, V lost 0 bases, and 13 bases had no gene match. Per germline, CDR1 SGDLS and CDR2 YYNGEE. The CDR3 contains 16 residues. The CDR3 protein is CASSVVGQSSMSGYTF. As DNA, the CDR3 is TGTGCCAGCAGCGTAGTGGGACAGAGCTCTATGTCGGGCTACACCTTC.

The chain combines TRBV15 with TRBJ2-3, with TRBD1 identical over 10 bases. Trimming cost V 6 bases and J 1 base; bases outside gene matches: 10. Germline V gives CDR1 LNHNV, CDR2 YYDKDF (reference sequence). CDR3 length: 17 amino acids. The CDR3 sequence is CATSRIWGTGGTDTQYF. The CDR3 DNA is TGTGCCACCAGTCGGATCTGGGGGACAGGGGGCACAGATACGCAGTATTTT.

The gene calls are TRBV27 and TRBJ1-6; no definite D call. Trimming stripped 5 bases from V and 5 bases from J, with 13 bases between. The V gene's germline CDR1 is MNHEY and CDR2 SMNVEV (reference sequence). The CDR3 covers 15 residues. This chain's CDR3 is CASSPKTTDNSPLHF. CDR3 coding DNA: TGTGCCAGCAGTCCCAAGACAACAGATAATTCACCCCTCCACTTT.

This sequence joins TRBV30 and TRBJ2-2; the match to TRBD2 covers 9 bases. Germline assignment: CDR1 GTSNPN and CDR2 SVGIG (reference sequence). J was trimmed by 0 bases and V by 3 bases; bases with no gene match: 11. The CDR3 consists of 18 residues. CDR3 sequence (DNA): TGTGCCTGGAGCAGCGTTGCGTCTAGCGGGGCGAACACCGGGGAGCTGTTTTTT. Translated, it gives CAWSSVASSGANTGELFF.

This clone occurred once. The V and J genes are TRBV11-3 and TRBJ2-3; 12 nucleotides match TRBD2. V shed 4 bases and J 3 bases; nucleotides not matched to a gene: 2. Germline assignment: CDR1 SGHNT and CDR2 YENEEA. The CDR3 has 15 amino acids. The DNA for the CDR3 is TGTGCCAGCAGCTCGACTAGCGGGAGAACAGATACGCAGTATTTT. Its translation: CASSSTSGRTDTQYF.

The CDR3 region is CAWTRGGLGGYTF. Written as DNA, the CDR3 is TGTGCCTGGACCCGGGGGGGGCTGGGTGGCTACACCTTC. V is TRBV30 and J is TRBJ1-2; possibly TRBD1 for D (6 bases). The CDR3 length is 13 residues. Deletions cut 4 bases from V and 7 bases from J, with 16 bases between. The germline V gene has CDR1 GTSNPN and CDR2 SVGIG (reference sequence).

The chain combines TRBV28 with TRBJ2-1, with 7 bases lining up with TRBD2. V dropped 0 bases and J dropped 2; count of bases not matched to a gene: 7. The CDR3 contains 17 residues. Germline V CDR1 and CDR2: MDHEN, SYDVKM. The CDR3 loop is CASSLCGREFTYNEQFF. The CDR3, as DNA: TGTGCCAGCAGTTTATGCGGGCGGGAGTTTACCTACAATGAGCAGTTCTTC.

This chain uses TRBV27 with TRBJ2-2; 8 nucleotides match TRBD1. Per the germline V gene, CDR1 is MNHEY and CDR2 is SMNVEV (reference sequence). This CDR3 region has 14 residues. Trimming cost V 3 bases and J 7 bases; bases outside gene matches: 4. In DNA form, the CDR3 reads TGTGCCAGCAGTTTGGACAGGGCGAACGGGGAGCTGTTTTTT. It yields the protein CASSLDRANGELFF.

The genes are TRBV2 and TRBJ2-5; 7 positions agree with TRBD2. The V segment lost 9 bases and the J segment 5 bases; nucleotides outside the gene matches: 9. The CDR3 totals 13 residues. Per the germline V gene, CDR1 is SNHLY and CDR2 is FYNNEI. The CDR3, as DNA: TGTGCCAGGGGCTGTGGGCGGGGGGAGACCCAGTACTTC. It is translated as CARGCGRGETQYF.

In DNA, the CDR3 is TGTGCCAGCAGCCACGGTCCGGCCCACTACTACGAGCAGTACTTC. It specifies CASSHGPAHYYEQYF. The chain uses TRBV27 and TRBJ2-7, with D uncertain. Germline CDR1 reads MNHEY; CDR2 reads SMNVEV (reference sequence). This CDR3 region has 15 residues. With 6 bases removed from V and 3 bases from J, the gap between germline ends came to 18 bases.

The CDR3 protein is CASSLVERRSNTEAFF. DNA of the CDR3: TGTGCCAGCAGCTTGGTAGAGAGGCGGTCGAACACTGAAGCTTTCTTT. This chain connects TRBV5-4 to TRBJ1-1; the D is unclear. This CDR3 spans 16 amino acids. Trimming removed 0 bases at V and 1 base at J, with 13 bases between. Germline V CDR1 and CDR2: SGHNT, YYREEE (reference sequence).

V gene TRBV15 combines with J gene TRBJ1-2, with a weak D call TRBD1 (6 bases). The CDR3 contains 18 residues. V was clipped by 0 bases and J by 8 bases, with 25 bases between them. In germline, CDR1 is LNHNV, CDR2 YYDKDF (reference sequence). The CDR3 here is CATSRDEDRLKGIEGYTF. In nucleotides, the CDR3 is TGTGCCACCAGCAGAGATGAGGACAGACTAAAGGGAATAGAGGGCTACACCTTC.

This chain connects TRBV7-2 to TRBJ1-3; TRBD1 is a possible D gene (5 bases). Germline-derived CDR1 and CDR2 are SGHTA and FQGNSA. The CDR3 runs to 16 residues. V gave up 0 bases and J gave up 1 base, with 10 bases separating them. CDR3 loop: CASSLAKDRSGNTIYF. The CDR3 region has the DNA TGTGCCAGCAGCTTAGCGAAAGACAGATCTGGAAACACCATATATTTT.

The V and J genes are TRBV5-4 and TRBJ2-1; the D is unclear. There are 14 residues in the CDR3. Germline CDR1 and CDR2: SGHNT and YYREEE (reference sequence). Trimming removed 5 bases from V and 6 bases from J, with 15 bases in between. The CDR3, as DNA: TGTGCCAGCAGTCCCTGGGCCAATTCCAATGAGCAGTTCTTC. As protein: CASSPWANSNEQFF. The complete variable domain, with remaining parts taken from reference TRBV5-4 and TRBJ2-1, reads ETGVTQSPTHLIKTRGQQVTLRCSSQSGHNTVSWYQQALGQGPQFIFQYYREEENGRGNFPPRFSGLQFPNYSSELNVNALELDDSALYLCASSPWANSNEQFFGPGTRLTVL.

The CDR3 loop reads CSAVDRDEQYF. In DNA, the CDR3 is TGCAGTGCCGTGGACAGGGACGAGCAGTACTTC. The chain recombines TRBV20-1 with TRBJ2-7; 8 bases align to TRBD1. V lost 6 bases and J lost 5; bases outside the gene matches: 3. Germline V gene lookup returns CDR1 DFQATT and CDR2 SNEGSKA (reference sequence). The CDR3 runs to 11 residues.

The J gene is TRBJ1-6, the V gene TRBV6-1; unclear D gene. V was cut by 7 bases and J by 9 bases, with 13 bases left in between. Germline assignment: CDR1 MNHNS and CDR2 SASEGT. This CDR3 has 13 amino acids. The CDR3 here is CASIEAPGSPLHF. The CDR3, as DNA: TGTGCCAGCATCGAAGCACCGGGTTCACCCCTCCACTTT.